This TCR beta chain is from a study of blood T cells in healthy people across ages. Study results and limitations: Higher diversity, along with more naive CD4+ cells, distinguished long-lived donors from aged donors.

For the second PCR, which ran for roughly 6 to 12 cycles, a sample-barcoded 5' primer and a J-beta primer mix were used. All samples gave at least 2.5 million CDR3-containing paired-end reads. TCRdb re-called the 5' RACE reads through MiXCR, storing one row per CDR3 protein. The table records over a million distinct CDR3 sequences, under 55% of them present only once. Isolation per sample recovered at least 7 million PBMCs. On this clonotype: Its target is not known.

V was clipped by 3 bases and J by 1 base, with 9 bases between them. The CDR3 contains 14 residues. CDR1 is MNHEY, CDR2 SMNVEV, per germline (reference sequence). This clonotype originated in a woman aged 60-75 years in good health. The sequenced material came from blood. The chain carries TRBV27 and TRBJ1-2; no clear D. CDR3 DNA sequence: TGTGCCAGCAGTTTTCGTTCGGTTAACTATGGCTACACCTTC. This gives the protein CASSFRSVNYGYTF.